Following are 5 T cell receptor beta chains from one sample sequenced in a study of CD8 T cells in Susac syndrome. Random hexamers were used to reverse transcribe an amount of roughly 0.45 to 1 ug RNA. TCRdb re-called the immunoSEQ multiplex PCR reads with MiXCR, one entry per CDR3 protein. The data show some 400,000 distinct CDR3 sequences, approximately 89% seen once. Sequenced sample: CD8+ T cells from PBMCs. These receptors all come from a human donor with multiple sclerosis.

The chain couples TRBV29-1 to TRBJ2-2; 7 bases match TRBD1. Unmatched junction bases numbered 5, after V lost 7 bases and J lost 3 bases. Looked up from germline, CDR1 is SQVTM and CDR2 is ANQGSEA. This CDR3 region has 13 residues. In DNA, the CDR3 is TGCAGCGGAATTACAGGGGACACCGGGGAGCTGTTTTTT. It codes for CSGITGDTGELFF.

The V gene is TRBV6-5, the J gene TRBJ2-1; 7 bases are a match to TRBD1. Germline CDR1 is MNHEY and CDR2 is SVGAGI. The CDR3 sequence is 15 residues long. V trimming: 6 bases; J trimming: 4 bases; junction bases outside the gene matches: 9. CDR3 protein: CASSPSGTVYNEQFF. The CDR3 DNA reads TGTGCCAGCAGCCCATCCGGGACAGTTTACAATGAGCAGTTCTTC.

The V call is TRBV30, the J call TRBJ2-3; a weak D match, TRBD2 (5 bases). This CDR3 contains 11 residues. The germline CDR1 and CDR2 sequences are GTSNPN and SVGIG (reference sequence). Trimming cost V 2 bases and J 7 bases, with 7 bases left between them. In DNA form, the CDR3 reads TGTGCCTGGAGTCCGGGGAATACGCAGTATTTT. It specifies CAWSPGNTQYF. The full variable domain, with the rest looked up from reference TRBV30 and TRBJ2-3, is SQTIHQWPATLVQPVGSPLSLECTVEGTSNPNLYWYRQAAGRGLQLLFYSVGIGQISSEVPQNLSASRPQDRQFILSSKKLLLSDSGFYLCAWSPGNTQYFGPGTRLTVL.

The chain employs TRBV5-6 and TRBJ2-1; TRBD1 matches at 7 bases. Germline CDR1 SGHDT, CDR2 YYEEEE. The CDR3 is 13 residues long. The J segment lost 8 bases and the V segment lost 3 bases, leaving 5 bases of the junction unmatched. The CDR3 region is CASSSDRTDEQFF. The CDR3 nucleotides are TGTGCCAGCAGCTCGGACAGGACGGATGAGCAGTTCTTC.

The chain has TRBV4-1 and TRBJ1-1; TRBD1 is a possible D gene (5 bases). Germline CDR1 reads MGHRA; CDR2 reads YSYEKL. The germline V and J ends were trimmed by 8 bases and 4 bases, with 17 bases remaining between them. There are 14 residues in the CDR3. CDR3 region: CASHPRQGTTEAFF. CDR3 nucleotides: TGCGCCAGCCACCCCCGGCAGGGTACCACTGAAGCTTTCTTT.